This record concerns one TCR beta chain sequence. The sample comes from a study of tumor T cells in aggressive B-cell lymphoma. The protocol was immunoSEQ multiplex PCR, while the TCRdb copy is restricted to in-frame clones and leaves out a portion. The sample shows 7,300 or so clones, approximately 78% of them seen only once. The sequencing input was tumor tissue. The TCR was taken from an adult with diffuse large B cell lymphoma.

CDR3 coding DNA: TGCGCCAGCAGCCAAGTGGGGGGGTCAGCTAACTATGGCTACACCTTC. Translated: CASSQVGGSANYGYTF. The V call is TRBV4-3, the J call TRBJ1-2; perhaps TRBD1 as D (5 bases). CDR3 length equals 16 residues. The germline V and J ends were trimmed by 1 base and 0 bases, with 12 bases remaining between them. Per germline, CDR1 LGHNA and CDR2 YSLEER.